This section outlines one T cell receptor beta chain sequence together with its context. Antigen unknown. This specimen belongs to a study of cytomegalovirus exposure and HLA in healthy donors. PCR employed 60 Vbeta and 13 Jbeta primers. Sequenced by immunoSEQ multiplex PCR; TCRdb stores in-frame clones only, minus some. The table lists 74,000 or so clones, roughly three quarters of them singletons. The study's findings and limits: According to the study, approximately 150 TCR beta chains were cytomegalovirus-associated.

V shed 1 base and J shed 0 bases, with 14 bases lying between them. CDR3 size: 17 residues. These donors counted as nominally healthy when sampled, but unrecorded immune exposures were likely. Sequencing was carried out using PBMCs. This receptor was taken from a woman aged 40 to 55 in good health and CMV-seropositive. V usage is TRBV5-3 and J usage is TRBJ1-5, with D possibly being TRBD1 (6 bases). TRBV5-3 is reported as an ORF; its role is uncertain. The CDR3 loop is CARSLRPDSYSNQPQHF. The CDR3 nucleotides are TGTGCCAGAAGCTTGAGGCCGGACAGCTATAGCAATCAGCCCCAGCATTTT.